The 11 T cell receptor beta chains below all came from one sample that was sequenced in a study of cytomegalovirus exposure and HLA in healthy donors. PCR used 60 Vbeta primers and 13 Jbeta primers. Method: immunoSEQ multiplex PCR; TCRdb's copy keeps in-frame clones and lacks some. This repertoire shows roughly 150,000 clones, more than 65% found once; its top ten account for 9.7%. The sequenced sample consisted of PBMCs. All receptors derive from a man younger than 35 in good health and CMV-seropositive.

The V call is TRBV6-5, the J call TRBJ2-2, with D perhaps TRBD1 (5 bases). The CDR3 totals 13 residues. V was shortened by 2 bases and J by 6 bases, with 7 bases between the two germline ends. Per the germline V gene, CDR1 is MNHEY and CDR2 is SVGAGI. The CDR3 protein is CASSYAGSGELFF. The CDR3 bases are TGTGCCAGCAGTTACGCAGGGTCCGGGGAGCTGTTTTTT.

This chain uses TRBV2 with TRBJ1-2; D is unclear. Between the trimmed V and J ends, which lost 4 bases and 14 bases, there was a span of 11 bases. The CDR3 loop spans 10 amino acids. CDR1 is SNHLY, CDR2 FYNNEI, per germline. The DNA for the CDR3 is TGTGCCAGCAGTGGCGGGTTAGGTACCTTC. The encoded protein is CASSGGLGTF.

The table lists this clone with a count of one. The V and J genes are TRBV5-6 and TRBJ2-3; a weak D match, TRBD2 (5 bases). V was clipped by 7 bases and J by 3 bases, with 15 bases between them. Germline lookup yields CDR1 SGHDT and CDR2 YYEEEE. There are 14 residues in the CDR3. CDR3 DNA sequence: TGTGCCAGCCGCCTTCGTGGGAGTACAGATACGCAGTATTTT. This encodes CASRLRGSTDTQYF.

The V gene is TRBV28, the J gene TRBJ2-5; D gene uncertain. Trimming left V 3 bases short and J 5 bases short, with 13 bases between. This CDR3 is built from 14 residues. The germline V gene encodes CDR1 MDHEN and CDR2 SYDVKM. The CDR3 reads CASSFGPPGETQYF. The CDR3, as DNA: TGTGCCAGCAGTTTTGGTCCCCCTGGCGAGACCCAGTACTTC.

The chain joins TRBV6-6 to TRBJ2-5, with D hard to call. V was shortened by 6 bases and J by 6 bases, with 11 bases between the two germline ends. The CDR3 contains 12 residues. The germline CDR1 and CDR2 sequences are MNHNY and SVGAGI (reference sequence). The CDR3 reads CASSPGAQTQYF. The CDR3 DNA follows: TGTGCCAGCAGCCCAGGTGCTCAGACCCAGTACTTC.

V usage is TRBV28 and J usage is TRBJ2-5; weak D call: TRBD1 (5 bases). Trimming removed 5 bases from V and 7 bases from J, with 8 bases in between. Germline V lookup: CDR1 MDHEN, CDR2 SYDVKM. The CDR3 length is 11 residues. In DNA form, the CDR3 reads TGTGCCAGCAGTGAAGGGGCGACCCAGTACTTC. This translates into CASSEGATQYF.

This sequence joins TRBV19 and TRBJ1-2, with D possibly being TRBD1 (6 bases). Trimming pared 1 base from V and 4 bases from J, leaving 13 bases between. Per germline, CDR1 LNHDA and CDR2 SQIVND (reference sequence). The CDR3 totals 15 residues. DNA of the CDR3: TGTGCCAGTAGTATAGGCGGACAGACCCTCTATGGCTACACCTTC. Amino acids: CASSIGGQTLYGYTF.

The chain is built from TRBV6-1 and TRBJ1-1; D call uncertain. Trimming cost V 4 bases and J 4 bases, with 22 bases left between them. Germline lookup yields CDR1 MNHNS and CDR2 SASEGT. CDR3 length: 17 residues. CDR3 amino acids: CASSAHGGVPTRTEAFF. CDR3 bases: TGTGCCAGCAGTGCCCACGGCGGGGTACCTACCCGCACTGAAGCTTTCTTT.

V usage is TRBV18 and J usage is TRBJ1-2; a weak D match, TRBD1 (6 bases). This CDR3 comprises 14 residues. Germline lookup yields CDR1 KGHSH and CDR2 LQKENI. V was clipped by 3 bases and J by 4 bases, with 12 bases between them. DNA for the CDR3: TGTGCCAGCTCACCGGGGGCGGAGACCTATGGCTACACCTTC. Its protein is CASSPGAETYGYTF.

The J gene is TRBJ2-5, the V gene TRBV10-2; a weak D match, TRBD2 (6 bases). V dropped 3 bases and J dropped 5 bases, with 16 bases sitting between them. Germline CDR1 reads WSHSY; CDR2 reads SAAADI. This CDR3 spans 15 amino acids. For the CDR3, the DNA is TGCGCCAGCAGTGAAACGGGAGCGCGTTTGGAGACCCAGTACTTC. It translates to CASSETGARLETQYF.

The chain carries TRBV27 and TRBJ2-5, with 8 bases identical to TRBD2. The V segment lost 6 bases and the J segment 12 bases; nucleotides outside the gene matches: 12. This CDR3 is built from 13 residues. The germline V gene encodes CDR1 MNHEY and CDR2 SMNVEV (reference sequence). In DNA form, the CDR3 reads TGTGCCAGCAGCCCGACCGGGGGGGTCGAAGAGTACTTC. This translates into CASSPTGGVEEYF.